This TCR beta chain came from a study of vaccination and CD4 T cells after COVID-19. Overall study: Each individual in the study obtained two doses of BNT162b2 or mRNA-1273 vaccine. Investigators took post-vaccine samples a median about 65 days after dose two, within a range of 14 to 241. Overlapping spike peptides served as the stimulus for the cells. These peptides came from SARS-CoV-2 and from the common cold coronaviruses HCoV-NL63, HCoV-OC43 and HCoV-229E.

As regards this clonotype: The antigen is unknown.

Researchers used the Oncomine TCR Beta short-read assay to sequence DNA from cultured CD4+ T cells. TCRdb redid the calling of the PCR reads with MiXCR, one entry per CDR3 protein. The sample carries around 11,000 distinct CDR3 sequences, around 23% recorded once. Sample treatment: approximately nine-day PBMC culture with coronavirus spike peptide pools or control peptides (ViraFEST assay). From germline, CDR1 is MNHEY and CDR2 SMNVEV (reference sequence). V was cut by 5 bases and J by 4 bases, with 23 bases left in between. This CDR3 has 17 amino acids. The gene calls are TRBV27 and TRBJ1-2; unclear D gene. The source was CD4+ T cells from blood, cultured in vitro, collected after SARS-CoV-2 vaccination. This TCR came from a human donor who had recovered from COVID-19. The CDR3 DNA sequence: TGTGCCAGCAGTCCCCAGATATTAGGTGCCCTACCCTATGGCTACACCTTC. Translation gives CASSPQILGALPYGYTF.